The 22 T cell receptor beta chains listed next were all sequenced from one sample in a study of cytomegalovirus exposure and HLA in healthy donors. The PCR made use of 60 Vbeta and 13 Jbeta primers. Sequencing used immunoSEQ multiplex PCR; TCRdb keeps in-frame clones, though not all of them. This sample carries some 130,000 clones, 77% of them seen once, and the ten largest clones take roughly 2%. The sequenced material came from PBMCs. The receptors come from a young man in good health and CMV-seronegative.

V usage is TRBV5-1 and J usage is TRBJ1-5, with D possibly TRBD1 on 6 matching bases. Germline loops: CDR1 SGHRS, CDR2 YFSETQ. V dropped 4 bases and J dropped 8 bases, with 13 bases sitting between them. The CDR3 extends over 13 amino acids. In DNA form, the CDR3 reads TGCGCCAGCAGCACAACAGGGAAAGAGCCCCAGCATTTT. Protein sequence: CASSTTGKEPQHF.

The V call is TRBV2, the J call TRBJ2-3; 9 nucleotides line up with TRBD2. The CDR3 extends over 17 amino acids. The V segment lost 2 bases and the J segment 3 bases; nucleotides outside the gene matches: 9. The germline CDR1 and CDR2 sequences are SNHLY and FYNNEI. The CDR3 DNA reads TGTGCCAGCAGTGAACAGCGGGAGGTCCCCAAGACAGATACGCAGTATTTT. Translated: CASSEQREVPKTDTQYF.

The J gene is TRBJ2-5, the V gene TRBV30; 7 nucleotides match TRBD2. Unmatched junction bases numbered 3, after V lost 0 bases and J lost 5 bases. The germline V gene has CDR1 GTSNPN and CDR2 SVGIG (reference sequence). This CDR3 is 13 amino acids long. As DNA, the CDR3 is TGTGCCTGGAGTGTACAAGCGGGGGAGACCCAGTACTTC. Protein: CAWSVQAGETQYF.

V gene TRBV27 combines with J gene TRBJ2-7; TRBD2 is a possible D gene (5 bases). Germline V gene lookup returns CDR1 MNHEY and CDR2 SMNVEV (reference sequence). This CDR3 is built from 11 residues. Trimming pared 6 bases from V and 6 bases from J, leaving 9 bases between. The CDR3 sequence: CASSRGGEQYF. CDR3 DNA: TGTGCCAGCAGCAGAGGAGGCGAGCAGTACTTC.

The V and J genes are TRBV30 and TRBJ2-7, with 9 bases lining up with TRBD1. The V gene end was trimmed by 8 bases and the J gene end by 3 bases; junction bases not matched to a gene: 14. The CDR3 runs 15 residues. Per the germline V gene, CDR1 is GTSNPN and CDR2 is SVGIG (reference sequence). The DNA of the CDR3 is TGTGCCAGTTCAGCATGGGACAGGGAAGGCTACGAGCAGTACTTC. Encoded protein: CASSAWDREGYEQYF.

The chain employs TRBV7-3 and TRBJ2-1, with 9 bases aligning to TRBD1. V gave up 5 bases and J gave up 5 bases; unmatched junction bases: 7. Germline CDR1 reads SGHTA; CDR2 reads FQGTGA. This CDR3 comprises 15 residues. The CDR3 nucleotides are TGTGCCAGCAGCCTCACGGGACAGGGTAACAATGAGCAGTTCTTC. This codes for CASSLTGQGNNEQFF. Supplemented by reference TRBV7-3 and TRBJ2-1, the full variable domain reads GAGVSQTPSNKVTEKGKYVELRCDPISGHTALYWYRQSLGQGPEFLIYFQGTGAADDSGLPNDRFFAVRPEGSVSTLKIQRTERGDSAVYLCASSLTGQGNNEQFFGPGTRLTVL.

This chain connects TRBV29-1 to TRBJ2-5; 12 nucleotides match TRBD2. The CDR3 is 14 amino acids. Germline V gene data show CDR1 as SQVTM and CDR2 as ANQGSEA. Unmatched junction bases numbered 7, after V lost 6 bases and J lost 5 bases. The CDR3 protein is CSVGLAGTWETQYF. DNA of the CDR3: TGCAGCGTCGGACTAGCGGGAACTTGGGAGACCCAGTACTTC.

This chain uses TRBV19 with TRBJ2-7; D is possibly TRBD2 (6 bases). The V end lost 5 bases, the J end lost 6 bases, and 20 bases lay between the germline ends. Per the germline V gene, CDR1 is LNHDA and CDR2 is SQIVND (reference sequence). The CDR3 consists of 15 residues. Here the CDR3 reads CASSDTPGLPSEQYF. CDR3 coding DNA: TGTGCCAGTAGTGACACTCCGGGACTCCCCTCCGAGCAGTACTTC.

The chain is built from TRBV5-1 and TRBJ2-7; 7 bases line up with TRBD1. J lost 7 bases, V lost 4 bases, and 8 bases had no gene match. Germline values: CDR1 SGHRS, CDR2 YFSETQ. CDR3 length: 13 amino acids. DNA for the CDR3: TGCGCCAGCAGCGCCGGACAGGTTTTTGAGCAGTACTTC. Protein: CASSAGQVFEQYF.

The chain links TRBV6-6 to TRBJ2-5; D uncertain. CDR1 and CDR2 from the germline V gene are MNHNY and SVGAGI (reference sequence). The germline V and J ends were trimmed by 5 bases and 5 bases, with 6 bases remaining between them. The CDR3 totals 11 residues. Here the CDR3 DNA reads TGTGCCAGCAGTCCCCAGGAGACCCAGTACTTC. This translates into CASSPQETQYF.

The chain is built from TRBV21-1 and TRBJ1-2. TRBV21-1 is flagged as a pseudogene. CDR3 length: 13 residues. The CDR3 DNA reads TGTGCCAGCAGCAAAGTAGCCTGGTATGGCTACACCTTC. Protein product: CASSKVAWYGYTF.

This clone was seen only once. The chain employs TRBV5-1 and TRBJ2-1; D not resolved. This CDR3 has 15 amino acids. Trimming left V 0 bases short and J 5 bases short, with 12 bases between. The germline gives CDR1 SGHRS, CDR2 YFSETQ. The CDR3 bases are TGCGCCAGCAGCTTGGCCCTGGGCAGGAACAATGAGCAGTTCTTC. This codes for CASSLALGRNNEQFF.

This CDR3 is CASISGGRLPHEQYF. The CDR3 DNA is TGTGCCAGCATCTCAGGTGGCCGTCTACCCCACGAGCAGTACTTC. V usage is TRBV5-6 and J usage is TRBJ2-7; D gene ambiguous. Germline V lookup: CDR1 SGHDT, CDR2 YYEEEE. The CDR3 has 15 amino acids. Trimming stripped 6 bases from V and 5 bases from J, with 21 bases between.

The chain employs TRBV7-9 and TRBJ2-7, with TRBD1 identical over 7 bases. The germline gives CDR1 SEHNR, CDR2 FQNEAQ (reference sequence). Trimming at V came to 5 bases and at J to 0 bases, leaving 7 bases not matched to a gene. CDR3 length: 15 residues. CDR3 DNA sequence: TGTGCCAGCAGCACGTTACAGGGGACCTCCTACGAGCAGTACTTC. This encodes CASSTLQGTSYEQYF.

As regards this clone: The same CDR3 can be traced to other DNA sequences in this sample. The V call is TRBV19, the J call TRBJ1-1; 8 bases are a match to TRBD1. This CDR3 region has 14 residues. Germline CDR1 LNHDA, CDR2 SQIVND (reference sequence). The V segment lost 9 bases and the J segment 5 bases; nucleotides outside the gene matches: 11. In DNA, the CDR3 is TGTGCCAGCTCTACAGACAGGGGTGTAACTGAAGCTTTCTTT. Translated, it gives CASSTDRGVTEAFF.

The chain is built from TRBV7-9 and TRBJ2-2; possibly TRBD2 for D (6 bases). The V and J ends lost 2 bases and 6 bases respectively, with 13 bases between them. The CDR3 length is 15 residues. The germline CDR1 and CDR2 sequences are SEHNR and FQNEAQ (reference sequence). CDR3 in amino acids: CASSLSLGGSGELFF. In DNA, the CDR3 is TGTGCCAGCAGCTTATCCCTGGGAGGCTCCGGGGAGCTGTTTTTT.

The chain joins TRBV6-1 to TRBJ1-1, with 7 nucleotides matching TRBD1. Germline trimming cut 5 bases from V and 5 bases from J; bases unmatched to any gene: 11. The CDR3 runs 15 residues. Germline lookup yields CDR1 MNHNS and CDR2 SASEGT. Written as DNA, the CDR3 is TGTGCCAGCAGTCCACCCGGGACAGCATGGACTGAAGCTTTCTTT. This sequence encodes CASSPPGTAWTEAFF.

V usage is TRBV7-9 and J usage is TRBJ2-7; 9 bases are a match to TRBD1. The junction had 8 bases not matched to a gene; V was cut back by 6 bases and J by 5 bases. Germline V gene sequence: CDR1 SEHNR, CDR2 FQNEAQ (reference sequence). The CDR3 totals 14 residues. CDR3 residues: CASRGDRDLNEQYF. CDR3 nucleotide sequence: TGTGCCAGCAGGGGGGACAGGGATCTAAACGAGCAGTACTTC.

This chain uses TRBV5-1 with TRBJ2-1; TRBD2 matches 9 bases. V shed 6 bases and J 5 bases; nucleotides not matched to a gene: 9. CDR1 is SGHRS and CDR2 is YFSETQ in the germline V gene. The CDR3 extends over 15 amino acids. The chain's CDR3 is CASTRRLAGNNEQFF. CDR3 coding DNA: TGCGCCAGCACCCGGAGGCTAGCGGGGAACAATGAGCAGTTCTTC.

The rearrangement uses TRBV27 and TRBJ2-3; D may be TRBD2 (6 bases). This CDR3 comprises 19 residues. With 6 bases removed from V and 2 bases from J, the gap between germline ends came to 27 bases. Germline V gene lookup returns CDR1 MNHEY and CDR2 SMNVEV (reference sequence). As DNA, the CDR3 is TGTGCCAGCAGGTCACCAAGCCCTATGGGGGGTAGGGTCACAGATACGCAGTATTTT. Its translation is CASRSPSPMGGRVTDTQYF.

V and J are TRBV15 and TRBJ1-4; 10 nucleotides line up with TRBD1. Germline V gene data show CDR1 as LNHNV and CDR2 as YYDKDF (reference sequence). The CDR3 totals 14 residues. V was pared by 4 bases and J by 12 bases, with 8 bases of the junction left unmatched. In nucleotides, the CDR3 is TGTGCCACCAGCACCGGGACAGGGGCCGCGGAACTGTTTTTT. This codes for CATSTGTGAAELFF.

The chain has TRBV5-1 and TRBJ1-2, with D maybe TRBD1 (5 bases). CDR3 size: 14 residues. The germline CDR1 and CDR2 sequences are SGHRS and YFSETQ. The V gene lost 1 base and the J gene lost 3 bases, with 10 bases spanning the gap. CDR3 sequence (DNA): TGCGCCAGCAGCTTGCAGACAGAGGACTATGGCTACACCTTC. Translation gives CASSLQTEDYGYTF.